Below, one TCR beta chain is given with its context. As handled by the study authors: Quantification of nucleated cells was approximated via reference gene primer amplification. Clones were sequenced by immunoSEQ multiplex PCR, and TCRdb holds only the in-frame ones, with some missing. V, J and clone size are those of that table, while D and trimming were read from the DNA. The table lists around 190,000 clones, around 86% of them singletons. This specimen comes from a study of blood T cell repertoires in COVID-19. On the study more broadly: Material from acute and convalescent COVID-19 was sourced from the United States, Italy and Spain. The cDNA or gDNA used as material had been derived from T cells, B-cell-depleted T cells, or PBMCs.

Germline V gene lookup returns CDR1 SSHAT and CDR2 FNYEAQ (reference sequence). V dropped 5 bases and J dropped 5 bases, with 12 bases sitting between them. CDR3 length: 13 residues. The TCR comes from a man aged 50-60 years with active or convalescent COVID-19. This chain connects TRBV7-7 to TRBJ2-5, with D perhaps matching TRBD2 (5 bases). Sequenced input: peripheral blood. Written as DNA, the CDR3 is TGTGCCAGCAGCGGCGGGCCTGGGGAGACCCAGTACTTC. This sequence encodes CASSGGPGETQYF.